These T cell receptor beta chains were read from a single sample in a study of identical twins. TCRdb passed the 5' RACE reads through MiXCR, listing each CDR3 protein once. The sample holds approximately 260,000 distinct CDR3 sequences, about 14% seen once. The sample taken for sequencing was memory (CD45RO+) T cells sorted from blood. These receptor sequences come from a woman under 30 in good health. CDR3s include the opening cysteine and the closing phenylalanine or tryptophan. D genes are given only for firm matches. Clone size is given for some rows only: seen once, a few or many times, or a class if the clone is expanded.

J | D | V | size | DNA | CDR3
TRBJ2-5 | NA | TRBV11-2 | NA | TGTGCCAGCAGCAAATGGACAGCCGAGCAAGAGACCCAGTACTTC | CASSKWTAEQETQYF
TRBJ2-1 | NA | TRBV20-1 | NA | TGCAGTGCTAGAGATCTCGTGGGGGGATACAATGAGCAGTTCTTC | CSARDLVGGYNEQFF
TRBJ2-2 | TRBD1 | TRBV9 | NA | TGTGCCAGCAGCGTGGTGGGACAGGGGGTCGTGGCCGGGGAGCTGTTTTTT | CASSVVGQGVVAGELFF
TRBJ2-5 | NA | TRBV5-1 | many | TGCGCCAGCAGCGCCCGGGATCCGTTGAGTGAGACCCAGTACTTC | CASSARDPLSETQYF
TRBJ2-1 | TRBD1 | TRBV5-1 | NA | TGCGCCAGCAGCTTGGGGACAGGGGGCAACGATGAGCAGTTCTTC | CASSLGTGGNDEQFF
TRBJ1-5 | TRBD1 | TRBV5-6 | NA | TGTGCCAGCAGCTTGAAACAGGGGCAGCCCCAGCATTTT | CASSLKQGQPQHF
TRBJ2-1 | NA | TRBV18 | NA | TGTGCCAGCTCACAAGGGACGCAGAATGAGCAGTTCTTC | CASSQGTQNEQFF
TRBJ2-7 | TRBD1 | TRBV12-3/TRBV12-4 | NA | TGTGCCAGCAGGGAGACAGGGGTATCCCTCGAGCAGTACTTC | CASRETGVSLEQYF
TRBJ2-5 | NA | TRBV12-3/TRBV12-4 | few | TGTGCCAGCAGGGACTGGAAAGAGACCCAGTACTTC | CASRDWKETQYF
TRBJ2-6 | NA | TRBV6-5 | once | TGTGCCAGCAGTTATCTCGTTGGGAAAAACTCTGGGGCCAACGTCCTGACTTTC | CASSYLVGKNSGANVLTF
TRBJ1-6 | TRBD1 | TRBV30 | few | TGTGCCTGGAGTGTCCGAATGACAGGGGCTTCACCCCTCCACTTT | CAWSVRMTGASPLHF
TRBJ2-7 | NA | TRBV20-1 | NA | TGCAGTGCTAGCAATCCTTATTCCTCGTACGAGCAGTACTTC | CSASNPYSSYEQYF